The clone carrying this T cell receptor (beta chain) was observed at least ten times. Antigen: not known. These data belong to a study of blood T cells in healthy people across ages. Combining a sample-barcoded 5' primer with a J-beta primer mix, a second PCR ran for about 6 to 11 cycles. Via MiXCR, TCRdb re-called the 5' RACE reads, giving one row per CDR3 protein. This sample carries some 710,000 distinct CDR3 sequences, about a fifth of them seen once, and the ten largest clones take 22%. Study-wide findings and caveats: Long-lived donors exceeded aged donors in naive CD4+ cells and diversity.

This CDR3 has 16 amino acids. Between the trimmed V and J ends, which lost 5 bases and 6 bases, there was a span of 20 bases. Germline V CDR1 and CDR2: MNHEY, SVGEGT. Sequences were obtained from blood. This clonotype was obtained from a man between 70 and 80 years old in good health. The V call is TRBV6-2 or TRBV6-3, the J call TRBJ2-1; perhaps D is TRBD1 or TRBD2 (5 bases each). CDR3 nucleotide sequence: TGTGCCAGCAGTGACTGGATGGGACGCCGAGGCAATGAGCAGTTCTTC. Translation: CASSDWMGRRGNEQFF.